The TCR beta chain described here comes from a study of OX40 agonist ivuxolimab in advanced cancers. Study background: Patients were dosed with the agonistic anti-OX40 (CD134) antibody ivuxolimab. Regarding the study as a whole: Normalized T-cell clonal expansion was also low in some nonresponders. The CD4+ and CD8+ T cells in the blood had expanded clonally by week 6 at 0.1 to 3.0 mg/kg.

Sequencing was performed with immunoSEQ multiplex PCR; in TCRdb, only in-frame clones are kept and a portion is missing. The sample lists 70,000 or so clones; 88% were seen once. This clone was observed a single time. Its antigen is unknown. Here the sequenced sample was CD4+ or CD8+ T cells sorted from blood, taken in a trial of the OX40 agonist ivuxolimab. This TCR derives from an adult with an advanced solid tumor such as melanoma, head and neck, liver or kidney cancer.

The CDR3 nucleotides read TGCGCCAGCAGCCAAGGTAGTCGGCAGTATTTT. Its protein is CASSQGSRQYF. The rearrangement joins TRBV4-3 to TRBJ2-3; D is uncertain. The CDR3 has 11 residues. CDR1 LGHNA and CDR2 YSLEER come from the germline V gene. With 1 base removed from V and 11 bases from J, the gap between germline ends came to 7 bases.